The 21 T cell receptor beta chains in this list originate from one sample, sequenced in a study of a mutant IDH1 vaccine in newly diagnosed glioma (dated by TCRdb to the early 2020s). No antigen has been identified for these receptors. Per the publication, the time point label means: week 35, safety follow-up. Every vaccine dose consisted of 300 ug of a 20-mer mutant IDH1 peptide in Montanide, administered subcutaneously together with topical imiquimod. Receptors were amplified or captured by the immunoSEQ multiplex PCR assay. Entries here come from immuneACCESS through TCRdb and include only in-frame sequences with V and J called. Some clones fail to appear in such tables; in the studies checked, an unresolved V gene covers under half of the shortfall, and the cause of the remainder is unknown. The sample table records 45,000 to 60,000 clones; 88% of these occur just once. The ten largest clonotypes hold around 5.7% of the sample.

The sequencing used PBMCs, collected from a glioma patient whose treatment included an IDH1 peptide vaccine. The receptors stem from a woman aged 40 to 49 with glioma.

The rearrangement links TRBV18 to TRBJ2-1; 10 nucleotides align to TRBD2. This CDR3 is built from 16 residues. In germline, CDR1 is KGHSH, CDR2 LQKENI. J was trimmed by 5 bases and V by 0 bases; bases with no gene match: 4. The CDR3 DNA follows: TGTGCCAGCTCACCACCGGGTAGCGGGGGGAACAATGAGCAGTTCTTC. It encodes CASSPPGSGGNNEQFF.

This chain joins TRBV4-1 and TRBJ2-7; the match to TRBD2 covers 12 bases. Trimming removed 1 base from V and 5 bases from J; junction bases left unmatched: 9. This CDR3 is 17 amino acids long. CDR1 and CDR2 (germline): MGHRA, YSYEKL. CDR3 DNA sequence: TGCGCCAGCAGCCAAGCCCTGCTAGCGGGAGGGAGCGACGAGCAGTACTTC. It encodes CASSQALLAGGSDEQYF.

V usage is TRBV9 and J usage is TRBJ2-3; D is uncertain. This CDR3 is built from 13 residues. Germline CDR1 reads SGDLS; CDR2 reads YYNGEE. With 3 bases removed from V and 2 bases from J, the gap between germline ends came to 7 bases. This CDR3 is CASSERTTDTQYF. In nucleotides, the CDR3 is TGTGCCAGCAGCGAACGAACCACAGATACGCAGTATTTT.

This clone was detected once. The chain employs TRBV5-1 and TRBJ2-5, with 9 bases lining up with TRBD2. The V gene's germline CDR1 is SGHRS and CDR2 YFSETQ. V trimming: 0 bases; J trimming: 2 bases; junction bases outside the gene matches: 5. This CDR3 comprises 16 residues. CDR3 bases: TGCGCCAGCAGCTTGGTGGCTAGCGGGGCTCAAGAGACCCAGTACTTC. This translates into CASSLVASGAQETQYF.

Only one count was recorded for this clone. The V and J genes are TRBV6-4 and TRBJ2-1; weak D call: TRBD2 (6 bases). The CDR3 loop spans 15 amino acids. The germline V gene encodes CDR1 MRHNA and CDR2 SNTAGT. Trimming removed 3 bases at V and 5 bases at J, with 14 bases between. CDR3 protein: CASSETRLENNEQFF. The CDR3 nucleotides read TGTGCCAGCAGTGAGACGCGACTAGAGAACAATGAGCAGTTCTTC.

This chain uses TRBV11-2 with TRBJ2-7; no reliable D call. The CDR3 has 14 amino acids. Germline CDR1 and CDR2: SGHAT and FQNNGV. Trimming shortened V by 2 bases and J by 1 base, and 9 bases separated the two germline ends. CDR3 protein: CASSLTAVSYEQYF. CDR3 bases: TGTGCCAGCAGCTTAACAGCCGTGTCCTACGAGCAGTACTTC.

In DNA form, the CDR3 reads TGTGCCAGCAGGCCTACAGGGAAGGAGAACACTGAAGCTTTCTTT. Translated: CASRPTGKENTEAFF. The J gene is TRBJ1-1, the V gene TRBV6-6, with TRBD1 as a possible D gene (6 bases). The CDR3 has 15 residues. V was pared by 6 bases and J by 1 base, with 15 bases between. Germline V gene data show CDR1 as MNHNY and CDR2 as SVGAGI (reference sequence).

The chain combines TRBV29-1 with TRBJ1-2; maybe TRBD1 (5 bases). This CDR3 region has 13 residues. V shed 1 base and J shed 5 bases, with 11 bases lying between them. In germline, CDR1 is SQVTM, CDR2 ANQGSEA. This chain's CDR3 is CSVEVKRGYGYTF. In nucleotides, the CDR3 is TGCAGCGTTGAAGTAAAGAGGGGTTATGGCTACACCTTC.

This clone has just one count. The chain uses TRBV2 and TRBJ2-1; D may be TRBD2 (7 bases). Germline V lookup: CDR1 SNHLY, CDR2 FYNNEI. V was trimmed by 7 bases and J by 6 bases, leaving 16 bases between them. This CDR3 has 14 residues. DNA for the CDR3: TGTGCCAGCACCCAGGGGAGGGAGGGCAATGAGCAGTTCTTC. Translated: CASTQGREGNEQFF.

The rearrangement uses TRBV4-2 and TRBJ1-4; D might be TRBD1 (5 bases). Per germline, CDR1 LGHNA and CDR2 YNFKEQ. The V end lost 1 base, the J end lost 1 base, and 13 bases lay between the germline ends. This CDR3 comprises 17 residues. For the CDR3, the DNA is TGTGCCAGCAGCCAAGCCGGGGGGGGAGGAACTAATGAAAAACTGTTTTTT. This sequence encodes CASSQAGGGGTNEKLFF.

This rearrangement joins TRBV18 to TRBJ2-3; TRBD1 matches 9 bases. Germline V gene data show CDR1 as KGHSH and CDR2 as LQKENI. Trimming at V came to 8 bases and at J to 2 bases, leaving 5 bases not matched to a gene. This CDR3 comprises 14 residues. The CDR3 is CASRGQGYTDTQYF. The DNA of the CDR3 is TGTGCCAGCCGAGGACAGGGGTACACAGATACGCAGTATTTT.

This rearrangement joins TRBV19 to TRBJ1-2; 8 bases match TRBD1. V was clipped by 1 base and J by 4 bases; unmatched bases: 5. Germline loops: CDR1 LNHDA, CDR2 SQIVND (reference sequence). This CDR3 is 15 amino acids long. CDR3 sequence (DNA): TGTGCCAGTAGTATAGGGACAGGGTCCAGCTATGGCTACACCTTC. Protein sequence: CASSIGTGSSYGYTF. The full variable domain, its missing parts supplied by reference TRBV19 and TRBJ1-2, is DGGITQSPKYLFRKEGQNVTLSCEQNLNHDAMYWYRQDPGQGLRLIYYSQIVNDFQKGDIAEGYSVSREKKESFPLTVTSAQKNPTAFYLCASSIGTGSSYGYTFGSGTRLTVV.

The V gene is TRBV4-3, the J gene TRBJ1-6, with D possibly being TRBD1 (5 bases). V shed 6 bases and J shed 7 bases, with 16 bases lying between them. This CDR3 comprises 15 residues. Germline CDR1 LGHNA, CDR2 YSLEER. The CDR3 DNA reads TGCGCCAGCAGGGACACAGCGGGGAGGAATTCACCCCTCCACTTT. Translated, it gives CASRDTAGRNSPLHF.

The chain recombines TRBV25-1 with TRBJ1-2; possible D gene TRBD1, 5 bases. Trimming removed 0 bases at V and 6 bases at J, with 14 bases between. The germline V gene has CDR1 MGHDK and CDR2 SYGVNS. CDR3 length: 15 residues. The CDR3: CASSEYRGRADGYTF. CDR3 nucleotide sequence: TGTGCCAGCAGTGAATATCGCGGCAGGGCAGATGGCTACACCTTC.

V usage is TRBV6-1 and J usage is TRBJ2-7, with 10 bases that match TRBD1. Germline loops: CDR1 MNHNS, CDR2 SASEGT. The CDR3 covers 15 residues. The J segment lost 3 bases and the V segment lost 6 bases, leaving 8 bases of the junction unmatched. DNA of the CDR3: TGTGCCAGCAGCGCACCGGGACAGGGGTACTACGAGCAGTACTTC. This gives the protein CASSAPGQGYYEQYF.

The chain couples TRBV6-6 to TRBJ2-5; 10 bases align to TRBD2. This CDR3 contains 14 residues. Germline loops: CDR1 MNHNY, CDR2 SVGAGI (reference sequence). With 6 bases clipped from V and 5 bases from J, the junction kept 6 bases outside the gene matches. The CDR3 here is CASRASGSLETQYF. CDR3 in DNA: TGTGCCAGCAGGGCTAGCGGGAGCCTTGAGACCCAGTACTTC.

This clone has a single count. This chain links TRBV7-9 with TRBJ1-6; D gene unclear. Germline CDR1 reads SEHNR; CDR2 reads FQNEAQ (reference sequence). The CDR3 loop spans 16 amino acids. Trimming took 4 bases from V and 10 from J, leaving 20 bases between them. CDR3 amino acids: CASSWVVSARGSPLHF. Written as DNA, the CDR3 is TGTGCCAGCAGCTGGGTTGTCAGCGCGAGAGGCTCACCCCTCCACTTT.

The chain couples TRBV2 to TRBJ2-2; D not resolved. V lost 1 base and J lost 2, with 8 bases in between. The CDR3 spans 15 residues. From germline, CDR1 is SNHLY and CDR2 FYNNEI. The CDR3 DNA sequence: TGTGCCAGCAGTGAAGAGCAAGTAAACACCGGGGAGCTGTTTTTT. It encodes CASSEEQVNTGELFF.

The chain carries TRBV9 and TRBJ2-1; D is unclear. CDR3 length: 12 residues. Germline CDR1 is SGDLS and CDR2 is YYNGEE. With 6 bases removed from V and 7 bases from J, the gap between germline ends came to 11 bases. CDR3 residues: CASMGNGNEQFF. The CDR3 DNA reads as TGTGCCAGCATGGGAAACGGGAATGAGCAGTTCTTC.

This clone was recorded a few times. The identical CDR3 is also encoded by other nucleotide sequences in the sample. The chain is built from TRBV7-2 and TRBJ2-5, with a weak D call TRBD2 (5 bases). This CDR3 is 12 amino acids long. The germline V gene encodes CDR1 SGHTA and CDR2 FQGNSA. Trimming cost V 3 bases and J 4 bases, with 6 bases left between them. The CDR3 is CASSLAGETQYF. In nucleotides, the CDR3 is TGTGCCAGCAGCTTGGCGGGAGAGACCCAGTACTTC.

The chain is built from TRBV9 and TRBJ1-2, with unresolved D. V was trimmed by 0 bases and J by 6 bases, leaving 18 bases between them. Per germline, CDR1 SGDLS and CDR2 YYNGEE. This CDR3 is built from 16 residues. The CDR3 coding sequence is TGTGCCAGCAGCGTAGCTCCGAGGGCTTTGGAGAATGGCTACACCTTC. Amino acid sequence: CASSVAPRALENGYTF.